This record covers a single T cell receptor beta chain. This clone was picked up a small number of times. The antigen it binds to is not known. The record has no base qualities; no much larger clone is one base away. V sheds 6 bases and J sheds 0 bases, leaving 12 bases between their ends. The germline V gene gives CDR1 as SNHLY and CDR2 as FYNNEI. Spanning cysteine to phenylalanine, the CDR3 consists of 15 amino acids. The CDR3 DNA has 45 bases and is translated from base 1. The CDR3 regions of human TCRbeta chains were subjected to immunosequencing. For the original study's pipeline: TCRs in the repertoires were compared against a reference library of SARS-CoV-2-specific TCRs that had been generated with the MIRA antigen-specificity platform. Breadth meant the fraction of unique TCRs that were SARS-CoV-2-associated, whereas depth meant the fraction of total T cells that were SARS-CoV-2-associated. Using the MIRA data, each spike-specific TCR was mapped to the spike region that the TCR reacts to and placed in a CD4 or CD8 class. Log10-transformed breadth and depth values were compared by one-way ANOVA with Sidak's multiple comparisons tests. Held by TCRdb, this immuneACCESS table contains in-frame sequences only and omits some clones. Under half of the omission traces to an unresolved V gene where checked; the cause of the rest is unknown. The V and J calls and clone size were taken over from that table, and D and trimming were inferred from the DNA. A total of 90,000 to 150,000 clones appear in this sample, 87% of them only once. Approximately 2.6% of the sample lies in the top ten.

This sample is drawn from a study of T cell responses to AZD1222 COVID-19 vaccine listed by TCRdb under 2021. For context, the study as a whole: TCR sequencing was performed for over 230 trial participants, of whom some 200 were given two doses of AZD1222 and around 25 were given two doses of MenACWY control vaccine. Enrollment into the trials was organized by age into subgroups of 18-55, 56-69 and 70-plus years, and those subgroups contained roughly 160, 29 and 62 TCR-sequenced participants, respectively.

What the research found in general, with its limitations: Reportedly, close to half of the unique spike-specific TCRs recognized epitopes lying outside the regions that are mutated in the B.1.351 and B.1.1.7 variants. Conclusions about previously exposed vaccinees are limited because only six or seven AZD1222 recipients were SARS-CoV-2 seropositive at baseline. Spike-specific TCR breadth and depth rose significantly after two AZD1222 doses compared with day 0 and with MenACWY recipients. Participants were mostly white British and included more females than males, and it was suggested by the authors that clonal diversity may have been underestimated. Because no day 14 peak-response samples were available, repertoires were characterized only after the peak T cell response. The 56-69-year group was small, and its depth increase did not reach significance, likely because of low power. The vaccine-associated CD4 TCRs covered the entire spike protein, and the dominant responses fell in regions 160-218 and 743-854.

Read against the paper, the sample's time point label means: about 28 days (+/-7) after the second vaccine dose. Because spike-specific TCR depth and breadth did not differ between the two schedules, AZD1222 recipients who got a second dose at roughly 4 weeks were pooled with those who got a second dose at roughly 12 weeks. Samples from vaccinated people were obtained from the UK trials COV001 and COV002, which included a single-blind randomized controlled phase 2/3 trial of AZD1222 (ChAdOx1 nCoV-19) in healthy adults. For TCRbeta chain sequencing, PBMC samples were collected from trial participants at day 0 and at day 28 after the second dose.

The input for sequencing was peripheral blood, taken 28 days after the second AZD1222 dose. This chain is built from TRBV2 and TRBJ1-5; the D segment could be TRBD1, given 5 matching bases. This TCR was sampled from an adult who received the AZD1222 COVID-19 vaccine. The DNA reads as follows: TGTGCCAGCAGATTTCGCAGGGATAGCAATCAGCCCCAGCATTTT. This is translated as CASRFRRDSNQPQHF.